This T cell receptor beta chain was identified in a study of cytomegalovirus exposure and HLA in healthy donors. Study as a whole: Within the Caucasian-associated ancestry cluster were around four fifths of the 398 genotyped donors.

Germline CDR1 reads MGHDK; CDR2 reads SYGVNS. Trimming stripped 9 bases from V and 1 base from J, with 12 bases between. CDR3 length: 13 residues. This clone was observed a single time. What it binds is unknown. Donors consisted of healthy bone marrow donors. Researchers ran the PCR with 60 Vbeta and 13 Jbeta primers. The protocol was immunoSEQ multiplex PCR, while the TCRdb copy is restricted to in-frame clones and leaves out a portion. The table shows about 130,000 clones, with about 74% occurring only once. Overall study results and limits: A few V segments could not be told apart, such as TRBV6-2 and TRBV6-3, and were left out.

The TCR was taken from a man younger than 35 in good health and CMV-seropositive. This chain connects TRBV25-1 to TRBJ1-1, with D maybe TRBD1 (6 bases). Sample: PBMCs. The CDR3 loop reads CASLTGTNTEAFF. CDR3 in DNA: TGTGCCAGTTTAACAGGGACGAACACTGAAGCTTTCTTT.